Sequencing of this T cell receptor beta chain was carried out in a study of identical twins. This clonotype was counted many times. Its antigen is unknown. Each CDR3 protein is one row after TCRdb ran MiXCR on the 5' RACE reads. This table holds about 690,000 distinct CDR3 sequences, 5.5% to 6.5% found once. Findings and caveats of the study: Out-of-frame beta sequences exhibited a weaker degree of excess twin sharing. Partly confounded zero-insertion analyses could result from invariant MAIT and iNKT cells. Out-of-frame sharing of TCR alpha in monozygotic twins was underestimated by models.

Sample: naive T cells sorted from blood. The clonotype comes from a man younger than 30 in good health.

The CDR3 DNA reads TGCGCCAGCAGCTCGTACGACAGACAAGAGACCCAGTACTTC. Translating gives CASSSYDRQETQYF. The J gene is TRBJ2-5, the V gene TRBV5-1, with D possibly matching TRBD1 (5 bases). The CDR3 is made up of 14 amino acids. V was cut by 3 bases and J by 2 bases, with 11 bases left in between. Germline V gene lookup returns CDR1 SGHRS and CDR2 YFSETQ. Combining the CDR3 with reference TRBV5-1 and TRBJ2-5 gives the whole variable domain KAGVTQTPRYLIKTRGQQVTLSCSPISGHRSVSWYQQTPGQGLQFLFEYFSETQRNKGNFPGRFSGRQFSNSRSEMNVSTLELGDSALYLCASSSYDRQETQYFGPGTRLLVL.